Below, 14 T cell receptor beta chains from the same sample are listed, as sequenced in a study of coeliac disease. General observations from the study: Control samples showed higher TRB and TRG clonality than intraepithelial and lamina propria samples in active celiac disease.

Repertoires were generated with immunoSEQ multiplex PCR, while TCRdb's copy carries only in-frame clones and drops some. The sample lists some 4,000 clones, less than 70% occurring once. Their cognate antigens are unknown. The specimen sequenced was intraepithelial lymphocytes from the gut. The receptors here all came from a man aged 70 or older with active celiac disease.

The V and J genes are TRBV19 and TRBJ1-6; no clear D gene. V gave up 6 bases and J gave up 0 bases, with 15 bases separating them. Germline-derived CDR1 and CDR2 are LNHDA and SQIVND (reference sequence). The CDR3 sequence is 17 residues long. CDR3 DNA sequence: TGTGCCAGTAGCCTACCGGCCCGGGACTCCTATAATTCACCCCTCCACTTT. Protein: CASSLPARDSYNSPLHF.

The gene calls are TRBV5-6 and TRBJ2-7; 7 bases align to TRBD2. V was clipped by 0 bases and J by 2 bases; unmatched bases: 8. There are 16 residues in the CDR3. CDR1 is SGHDT, CDR2 YYEEEE, per germline. The CDR3 region has the DNA TGTGCCAGCAGCTTGGCCCCAAGGCGGGAGACCTACGAGCAGTACTTC. Translating it yields CASSLAPRRETYEQYF.

The chain is built from TRBV14 and TRBJ2-5; perhaps TRBD2 as D (6 bases). The CDR3 runs 18 residues. V was cut by 0 bases and J by 5 bases, with 22 bases left in between. Germline V gives CDR1 SGHDN, CDR2 FVKESK. CDR3 nucleotides: TGTGCCAGCAGCCAAGAAGGGACCGGCGGGATGGGTTGGGAGACCCAGTACTTC. Its protein product is CASSQEGTGGMGWETQYF.

In this sample, this clone turned up once. The CDR3 coding sequence is TGTGCCAGCAGCTTGTATAGCGGCGGGGTTGGCAATCAGCCCCAGCATTTT. Amino acids: CASSLYSGGVGNQPQHF. The gene calls are TRBV5-5 and TRBJ1-5; D is uncertain. Trimming cost V 1 base and J 2 bases, with 16 bases left between them. Looked up from germline, CDR1 is SGHKS and CDR2 is YYEKEE (reference sequence). This CDR3 is 17 amino acids long. The variable domain in full, completed from reference TRBV5-5 and TRBJ1-5, reads DAGVTQSPTHLIKTRGQQVTLRCSPISGHKSVSWYQQVLGQGPQFIFQYYEKEERGRGNFPDRFSARQFPNYSSELNVNALLLGDSALYLCASSLYSGGVGNQPQHFGDGTRLSIL.

This clone occurred a few times. The chain is built from TRBV5-5 and TRBJ1-1; D ambiguous. The germline CDR1 and CDR2 sequences are SGHKS and YYEKEE (reference sequence). Trimming shortened V by 1 base and J by 1 base, and 8 bases separated the two germline ends. The CDR3 sequence is 14 residues long. CDR3 coding DNA: TGTGCCAGCAGCTTGCGACACGGGAACACTGAAGCTTTCTTT. Amino acid sequence: CASSLRHGNTEAFF.

The rearrangement links TRBV9 to TRBJ1-5; 7 bases align to TRBD1. V trimming: 0 bases; J trimming: 4 bases; junction bases outside the gene matches: 1. CDR1 and CDR2 from the germline V gene are SGDLS and YYNGEE. The CDR3 spans 14 residues. The CDR3 region has the DNA TGTGCCAGCAGCGTAGGGACAGGTAATCAGCCCCAGCATTTT. It translates to CASSVGTGNQPQHF.

The DNA for the CDR3 is TGTGCCAGCAGTGGGACTAGCCGCGAGCAGTACTTC. Translating it yields CASSGTSREQYF. The chain uses TRBV2 and TRBJ2-7, with TRBD2 matching 8 bases. CDR3 size: 12 residues. V lost 4 bases, J lost 6 bases, and 2 bases stayed unmatched. The germline V gene has CDR1 SNHLY and CDR2 FYNNEI. The full variable domain, with the rest looked up from reference TRBV2 and TRBJ2-7, is EPEVTQTPSHQVTQMGQEVILRCVPISNHLYFYWYRQILGQKVEFLVSFYNNEISEKSEIFDDQFSVERPDGSNFTLKIRSTKLEDSAMYFCASSGTSREQYFGPGTRLTVT.

This clone was observed once. The rearrangement uses TRBV18 and TRBJ1-1, with 7 bases fitting TRBD1. V shed 3 bases, J shed 5 bases, and the junction held 3 bases outside the gene matches. The CDR3 runs 13 residues. CDR1 and CDR2 from the germline V gene are KGHSH and LQKENI. As DNA, the CDR3 is TGTGCCAGCTCACCTTCAGGGGGGACTGAAGCTTTCTTT. It encodes CASSPSGGTEAFF.

This sequence joins TRBV29-1 and TRBJ2-5; 7 bases are a match to TRBD2. Germline V lookup: CDR1 SQVTM, CDR2 ANQGSEA. With V trimmed by 7 bases and J by 3 bases, 5 bases remained unmatched. This CDR3 comprises 12 residues. Here the CDR3 DNA reads TGCAGCGCCGCCCGGGGGGAAGAGACCCAGTACTTC. It yields the protein CSAARGEETQYF.

V is TRBV11-2 and J is TRBJ2-1; D not resolved. In germline, CDR1 is SGHAT, CDR2 FQNNGV. V lost 1 base and J lost 4, with 17 bases in between. This CDR3 has 17 amino acids. The CDR3 DNA is TGTGCCAGCAGCTTAGGTGGAGCGAGGAGTACGTACAATGAGCAGTTCTTC. This encodes CASSLGGARSTYNEQFF.

Judged by abundance, this clone is large. V usage is TRBV7-9 and J usage is TRBJ1-4; 10 nucleotides line up with TRBD1. V was pared by 5 bases and J by 7 bases, with 4 bases of the junction left unmatched. CDR3 size: 14 residues. Germline V gene data show CDR1 as SEHNR and CDR2 as FQNEAQ (reference sequence). The CDR3 sequence: CASSGTGAREKLFF. CDR3 nucleotides: TGTGCCAGCAGCGGGACAGGGGCTCGTGAAAAACTGTTTTTT.

The chain is built from TRBV6-5 and TRBJ2-4; D might be TRBD1 (6 bases). The CDR3 is 14 residues long. CDR1 and CDR2 (germline): MNHEY, SVGAGI. With 7 bases removed from V and 0 bases from J, the gap between germline ends came to 10 bases. The CDR3 sequence: CASTSQGAKNIQYF. The CDR3 DNA sequence: TGTGCCAGCACCTCACAGGGAGCCAAAAACATTCAGTACTTC.

This chain joins TRBV10-3 and TRBJ1-5, with D possibly being TRBD1 (6 bases). In germline, CDR1 is ENHRY, CDR2 SYGVKD. The V and J ends lost 5 bases and 2 bases respectively, with 13 bases between them. This CDR3 has 15 residues. The chain's CDR3 is CAISPTGIGNQPQHF. The DNA of the CDR3 is TGTGCCATCAGTCCAACAGGGATAGGCAATCAGCCCCAGCATTTT.

The V call is TRBV29-1, the J call TRBJ1-1; D not certain. V lost 2 bases, J lost 7 bases, and 11 bases lay in between. This CDR3 is 12 amino acids long. Germline assignment: CDR1 SQVTM and CDR2 ANQGSEA. CDR3 loop: CSVEYGVGEAFF. CDR3 bases: TGCAGCGTTGAATACGGGGTCGGTGAAGCTTTCTTT.